This T cell receptor (beta chain) is drawn from a study of CD8 T cells in Susac syndrome (dated by TCRdb to the late 2010s). Looking at the study overall: Whether CD8+ T cell activation and differentiation in Susac syndrome was antigen driven was tested using repertoire sequencing. CD8+ T cell repertoire clonality was compared between about a dozen healthy donors, around 14 Susac syndrome patients and approximately 16 multiple sclerosis patients.

The CDR3 sequence holds 12 residues, the cysteine and phenylalanine included. The retained sequence is limited to the CDR3, 36 bases, with the frame set at the first base. The germline V gene encodes CDR1 SGHDT and CDR2 YYEEEE. The junction shows trimming of 0 bases on V and 4 bases on J, plus 2 bases between the germline ends. RNA was extracted using the RNeasy kit, and 0.5 to 1 microgram was reverse transcribed with random hexamers. The immunoSEQ multiplex PCR assay, covering 54 Vbeta and 13 Jbeta segments, was used to amplify TCR beta CDR3 regions. PCR amplification bias was corrected using a synthetic template baseline for primer optimization and computational correction. The original methods were these. Reads were assigned to V, D and J genes according to IMGT and analyzed in immunoSEQ Analyzer, with only productive sequences retained. Clonality was computed as one minus Shannon entropy normalized by log2 of the number of productive unique sequences. For each patient and control, public and private clones were evaluated within the 100 most prevalent clones. Clones were defined as Susac-specific when absent from the healthy and MS cohorts, from about 1,100 published viral clones and from other ImmuneACCESS disease sequences. The public sequencing data were trimmed at Q25 with fastp and processed into clonotypes with MiXCR by TCRdb, which kept only in-frame beta chains. Here each entry gathers all rows of one CDR3 protein and keeps the most common genes and DNA. TCRdb's processing, not the authors', yielded these V and J calls. The sample contains 65,000 to 75,000 distinct CDR3 sequences, approximately 95% of them found a single time. The ten most abundant clones make up 0.2% to 0.3% of the sample.

Overall study results and their limits: The study acknowledged that relatively few individuals were included in the TCR sequencing and HLA analysis.

As concerns this clonotype: This receptor's antigen is unknown. Base qualities are missing; no much larger clone stands one base away.

High-throughput TCR beta sequencing profiled peripheral blood CD8+ and CD4+ T cells from healthy donors, Susac syndrome patients and multiple sclerosis patients. Healthy donors were included as age- and sex-matched controls. Bulk CD8+ and CD4+ T cells were purified magnetically by negative isolation, whereas CD8+ TEMRA cells were enriched by FACS. Blood was collected in EDTA tubes and processed within 24 hours, with PBMCs isolated through density gradient centrifugation. PBMCs intended for TCR sequencing were frozen in liquid nitrogen and were later thawed in a 37 degrees C water bath. A purity of at least 90% was achieved for sorted or isolated CD4+, CD8+ and CD8+ TEMRA cells.

The sequence derives from a human donor in good health. Recombination connected TRBV5-6 to TRBJ1-5; no D segment can be confidently identified. The sequencing input was CD8+ T cells from PBMCs. The DNA reads TGTGCCAGCAGCTTGGTAAATCAGCCCCAGCATTTT. Its translation is CASSLVNQPQHF.